The clone carrying this TCR beta chain appeared a single time. The data are from a study of blood T cell repertoires in COVID-19. For the study at large: Sources were T cells, B-cell-depleted T cells, or PBMCs; the material itself was cDNA or gDNA.

J was trimmed by 5 bases and V by 4 bases; bases with no gene match: 5. The CDR3 totals 14 residues. Germline lookup yields CDR1 SGHRS and CDR2 YFSETQ. Original handling: Amplification from reference gene primers served as the basis for estimated nucleated cell counts. Repertoires were generated with immunoSEQ multiplex PCR, while TCRdb's copy carries only in-frame clones and drops some. The V and J calls and clone size are taken from that table; D and trimming were inferred from the DNA. The sample lists some 370,000 clones; 87% were seen once. What was sequenced was peripheral blood. The chain joins TRBV5-1 to TRBJ2-4; 8 bases fit TRBD1. This TCR derives from a woman in her twenties or thirties with COVID-19, enrolled during active disease. CDR3 nucleotides: TGCGCCAGCAGCCCGGACAGGGCCCAAAACATTCAGTACTTC. Translating gives CASSPDRAQNIQYF.